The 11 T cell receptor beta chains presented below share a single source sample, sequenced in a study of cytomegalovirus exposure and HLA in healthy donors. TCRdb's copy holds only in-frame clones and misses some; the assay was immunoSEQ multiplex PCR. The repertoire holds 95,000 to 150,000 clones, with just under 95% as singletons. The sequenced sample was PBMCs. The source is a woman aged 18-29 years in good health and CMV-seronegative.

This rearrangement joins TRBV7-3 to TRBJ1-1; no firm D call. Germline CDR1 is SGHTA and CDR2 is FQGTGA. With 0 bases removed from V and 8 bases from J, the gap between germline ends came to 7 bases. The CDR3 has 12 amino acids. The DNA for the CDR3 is TGTGCCAGCAGCTTAACGGGCAGAGAAGCTTTCTTT. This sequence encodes CASSLTGREAFF.

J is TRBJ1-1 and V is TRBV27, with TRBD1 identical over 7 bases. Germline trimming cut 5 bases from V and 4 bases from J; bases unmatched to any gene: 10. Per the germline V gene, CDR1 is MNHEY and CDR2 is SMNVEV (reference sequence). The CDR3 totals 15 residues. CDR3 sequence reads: CASSPTPQGGTEAFF. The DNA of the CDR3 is TGTGCCAGCAGTCCAACACCGCAGGGGGGCACTGAAGCTTTCTTT.

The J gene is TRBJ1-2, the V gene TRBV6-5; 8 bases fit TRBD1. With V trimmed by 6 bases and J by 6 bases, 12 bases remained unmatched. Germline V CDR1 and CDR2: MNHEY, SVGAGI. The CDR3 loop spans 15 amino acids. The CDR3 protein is CASSSTGADKNGYTF. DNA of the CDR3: TGTGCCAGCAGCTCGACAGGGGCCGATAAAAATGGCTACACCTTC.

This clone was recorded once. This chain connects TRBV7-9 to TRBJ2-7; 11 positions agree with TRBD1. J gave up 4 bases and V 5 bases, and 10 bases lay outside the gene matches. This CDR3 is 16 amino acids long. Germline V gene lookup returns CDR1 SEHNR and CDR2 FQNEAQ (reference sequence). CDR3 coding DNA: TGTGCCAGCAGCCCCGGAGCCGGGACAGGGGGGTACGAGCAGTACTTC. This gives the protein CASSPGAGTGGYEQYF.

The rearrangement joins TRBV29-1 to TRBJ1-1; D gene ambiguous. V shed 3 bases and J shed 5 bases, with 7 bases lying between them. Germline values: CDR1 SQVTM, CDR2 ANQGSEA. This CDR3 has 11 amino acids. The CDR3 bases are TGCAGCGTTGAGGGAGGGACTGAAGCTTTCTTT. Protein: CSVEGGTEAFF. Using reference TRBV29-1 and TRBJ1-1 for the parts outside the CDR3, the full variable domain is SAVISQKPSRDICQRGTSLTIQCQVDSQVTMMFWYRQQPGQSLTLIATANQGSEATYESGFVIDKFPISRPNLTFSTLTVSNMSPEDSSIYLCSVEGGTEAFFGQGTRLTVV.

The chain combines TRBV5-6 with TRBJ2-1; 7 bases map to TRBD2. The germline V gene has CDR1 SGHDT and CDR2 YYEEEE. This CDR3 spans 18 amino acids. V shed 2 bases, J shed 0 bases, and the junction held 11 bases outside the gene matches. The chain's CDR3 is CASSFPVGRQSSYNEQFF. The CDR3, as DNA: TGTGCCAGCAGCTTCCCGGTCGGGAGGCAAAGCTCCTACAATGAGCAGTTCTTC.

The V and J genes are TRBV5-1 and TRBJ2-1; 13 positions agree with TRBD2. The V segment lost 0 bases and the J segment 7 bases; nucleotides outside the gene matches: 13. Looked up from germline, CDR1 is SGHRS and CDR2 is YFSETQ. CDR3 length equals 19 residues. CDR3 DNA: TGCGCCAGCAGCTTGGAATCGGGACTAGCGGGATACAGTGGTAATGAGCAGTTCTTC. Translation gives CASSLESGLAGYSGNEQFF.

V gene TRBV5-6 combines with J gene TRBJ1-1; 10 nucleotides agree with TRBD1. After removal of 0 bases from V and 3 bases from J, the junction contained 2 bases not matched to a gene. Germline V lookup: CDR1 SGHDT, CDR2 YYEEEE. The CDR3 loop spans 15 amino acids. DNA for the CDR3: TGTGCCAGCAGCTTGGTGGGACAGGGGTACACTGAAGCTTTCTTT. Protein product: CASSLVGQGYTEAFF.

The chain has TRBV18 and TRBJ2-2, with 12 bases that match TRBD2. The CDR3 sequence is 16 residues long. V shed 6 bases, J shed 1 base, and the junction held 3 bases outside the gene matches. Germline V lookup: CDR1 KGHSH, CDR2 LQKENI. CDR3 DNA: TGTGCCAGCTCCGAGGGACTAGCGGGGAACACCGGGGAGCTGTTTTTT. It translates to CASSEGLAGNTGELFF.

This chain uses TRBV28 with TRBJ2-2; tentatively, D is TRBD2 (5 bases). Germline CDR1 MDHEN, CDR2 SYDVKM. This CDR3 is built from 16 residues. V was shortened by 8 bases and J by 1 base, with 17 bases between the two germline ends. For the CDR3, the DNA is TGTGCCAGCGGAACCCGGGATAAGGGGAACACCGGGGAGCTGTTTTTT. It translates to CASGTRDKGNTGELFF.

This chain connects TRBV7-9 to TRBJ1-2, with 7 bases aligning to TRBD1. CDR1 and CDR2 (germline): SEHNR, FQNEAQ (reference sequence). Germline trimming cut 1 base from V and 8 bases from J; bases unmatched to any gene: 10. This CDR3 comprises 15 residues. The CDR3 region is CASSLGTGIDYGYTF. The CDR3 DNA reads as TGTGCCAGCAGCTTAGGGACAGGAATCGATTACGGCTACACCTTC.